This T cell receptor beta chain derives from a study of graft-versus-host responses after intestinal transplantation. Study background: Transplants given to recipients were multivisceral, liver-intestinal, or isolated intestinal. Uniformly, recipients were administered anti-thymocyte globulin induction with subsequent tacrolimus and steroids for approximately 3 years.

Per germline, CDR1 SNHLY and CDR2 FYNNEI. The CDR3 sequence is 12 residues long. V was clipped by 8 bases and J by 4 bases, with 11 bases between them. Overall study results and limits: Recipient marrow contained GvH clones, some of which appeared first in ileum or blood. Peak GvH clone levels in circulation were associated with early post-transplant HvG declines.

As for this clone: Its matching antigen is unknown.

TCRdb's table, derived via immunoSEQ multiplex PCR, lists solely in-frame clones and lacks some. Here the sample spans about 88,000 clones, approximately 94% being singletons. The receptor was derived from a human donor who was the organ donor for an intestinal transplant. The rearrangement uses TRBV2 and TRBJ2-5, with D uncertain. This specimen consisted of unstimulated CD4+ T cells sorted from spleen or lymph node cells, obtained before transplant. This CDR3 reads CASGQVVETQYF. Here the CDR3 DNA reads TGTGCCAGCGGTCAAGTCGTAGAGACCCAGTACTTC.